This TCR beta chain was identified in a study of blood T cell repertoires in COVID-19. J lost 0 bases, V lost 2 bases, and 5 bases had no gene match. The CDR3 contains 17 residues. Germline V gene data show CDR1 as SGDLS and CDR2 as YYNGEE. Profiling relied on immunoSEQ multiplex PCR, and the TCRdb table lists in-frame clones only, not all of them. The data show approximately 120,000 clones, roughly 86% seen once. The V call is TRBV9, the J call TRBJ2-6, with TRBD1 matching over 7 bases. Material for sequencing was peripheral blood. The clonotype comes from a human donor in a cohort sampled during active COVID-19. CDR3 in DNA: TGTGCCAGCAGCGTCCGACAGGGTATCTCTGGGGCCAACGTCCTGACTTTC. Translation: CASSVRQGISGANVLTF.